The entry below gives a single T cell receptor beta chain sequence along with its context. Its antigen is not known. Assay: immunoSEQ multiplex PCR; the TCRdb copy retains only in-frame clones and omits some. The sample has around 130,000 clones, 94% seen once. This sample was taken from a study of T cell responses to AZD1222 COVID-19 vaccine. Whole-study findings and limits: Spike-specific TCR breadth and depth went up after people got two AZD1222 doses. Repertoire sampling was restricted to post-peak T cell response timepoints. Clonal diversity was possibly underestimated, and the donors were mostly white British, with more females.

The sample in question was peripheral blood, obtained on day 0 of AZD1222 vaccination. The source is an adult in good health.

CDR3 DNA: TGCGCCAGCAGCTTAAGGACAGCCCTCACAGATACGCAGTATTTT. Translating gives CASSLRTALTDTQYF. This chain links TRBV5-1 with TRBJ2-3, with D possibly being TRBD1 (6 bases). The CDR3 loop spans 15 amino acids. CDR1 is SGHRS and CDR2 is YFSETQ in the germline V gene. V was shortened by 2 bases and J by 2 bases, with 12 bases between the two germline ends.